The present TCR beta chain was sequenced within a study of shared clonotypes between healthy human individuals. Study-level findings and limits: The study drew on few donors, limiting represented genetic and exposure-history diversity.

The CDR3 runs to 14 residues. Germline CDR1 and CDR2: SGHNT and YYREEE (reference sequence). V was pared by 3 bases and J by 5 bases, with 14 bases between. Several immunoSEQ plates received, in even portions, the genomic DNA of each subset. The input for sorted-subset replicate PCRs was around 0.2 ug DNA, 30,000 or so T cell genomes. Profiled with immunoSEQ multiplex PCR; TCRdb holds only in-frame clones, not every one. The sample holds millions of clones; more than 80% are singletons and the top ten take under 0.45%. As for this clone: Its cognate antigen is unknown.

The sequenced material came from naive CD4+ T cells from PBMCs. Regarding subset: CD45RA+ positively selected. The TCR originated in a man in his late teens or twenties in good health. Some clones in this sample may be carry-over from other donors' samples. The genes are TRBV5-4 and TRBJ1-1, with D hard to call. The CDR3 sequence: CASSSSGVRTEAFF. The CDR3 DNA sequence: TGTGCCAGCAGCTCTTCCGGGGTAAGGACTGAAGCTTTCTTT.